Following are 8 T cell receptor beta chains from one sample sequenced in a study of T cells after somatic rescue of genetic block. Sequenced by immunoSEQ multiplex PCR; TCRdb stores in-frame clones only, minus some. The profile covers 110,000 or so clones, with 85% to 95% appearing a single time and 1.4% taken by the ten largest. The specimen sequenced was peripheral blood mononuclear cells (PBMCs). The receptors were sampled from a woman aged 18-30 years.

This chain uses TRBV4-1 with TRBJ1-6, with D possibly being TRBD1 (6 bases). Germline V gene sequence: CDR1 MGHRA, CDR2 YSYEKL. Trimming stripped 0 bases from V and 6 bases from J, with 15 bases between. This CDR3 contains 17 residues. This CDR3 is CASSQEKTGTLNSPLHF. CDR3 nucleotides: TGCGCCAGCAGCCAAGAGAAAACCGGGACACTTAATTCACCCCTCCACTTT.

The V call is TRBV15, the J call TRBJ2-7; tentatively, D is TRBD2 (6 bases). This CDR3 has 15 residues. The V gene lost 1 base and the J gene lost 2 bases, with 12 bases spanning the gap. The germline V gene has CDR1 LNHNV and CDR2 YYDKDF (reference sequence). Written as DNA, the CDR3 is TGTGCCACCAGCAGAGCCCCGGGGGAGGCCTACGAGCAGTACTTC. It codes for CATSRAPGEAYEQYF.

The chain joins TRBV6-1 to TRBJ1-1; unclear D gene. The CDR3 is 13 residues long. The V and J ends lost 6 bases and 3 bases respectively, with 11 bases between them. Germline values: CDR1 MNHNS, CDR2 SASEGT. The CDR3 sequence is CASSIGRDTEAFF. CDR3 nucleotides: TGTGCCAGCAGCATAGGGAGGGACACTGAAGCTTTCTTT.

The chain uses TRBV30 and TRBJ1-1; tentative D call: TRBD1 (5 bases). The V gene lost 0 bases and the J gene lost 9 bases, with 14 bases spanning the gap. Per the germline V gene, CDR1 is GTSNPN and CDR2 is SVGIG (reference sequence). The CDR3 is 13 residues long. The CDR3 DNA sequence: TGTGCCTGGAGTGTACGGGAGGGGATTAAAGCTTTCTTT. Protein sequence: CAWSVREGIKAFF.

The genes are TRBV6-5 and TRBJ1-2, with D possibly TRBD1 on 5 matching bases. CDR3 length: 15 residues. V was cut by 0 bases and J by 5 bases, with 13 bases left in between. Germline-derived CDR1 and CDR2 are MNHEY and SVGAGI. The CDR3 loop reads CASSYSEGNRYGYTF. CDR3 nucleotides: TGTGCCAGCAGTTACTCGGAGGGGAATCGTTATGGCTACACCTTC.

The CDR3 region has the DNA TGTGCCAGCAGGCAGGGGGTTAATGGCTACACCTTC. Amino acid sequence: CASRQGVNGYTF. This chain connects TRBV28 to TRBJ1-2, with 7 bases lining up with TRBD1. Germline lookup yields CDR1 MDHEN and CDR2 SYDVKM. V lost 6 bases, J lost 6 bases, and 4 bases stayed unmatched. CDR3 length: 12 amino acids.

The genes are TRBV4-2 and TRBJ2-1, with D perhaps TRBD1 or TRBD2 (6 bases each). This CDR3 is 16 amino acids long. Germline assignment: CDR1 LGHNA and CDR2 YNFKEQ. Trimming took 1 base from V and 4 from J, leaving 14 bases between them. For the CDR3, the DNA is TGTGCCAGCAGCCAAGCTGAGGGGGGAGCGTACAATGAGCAGTTCTTC. Encoded protein: CASSQAEGGAYNEQFF.

This clone appeared a single time. The rearrangement uses TRBV7-2 and TRBJ2-5; 8 positions match TRBD2. With 5 bases clipped from V and 2 bases from J, the junction kept 13 bases outside the gene matches. Germline values: CDR1 SGHTA, CDR2 FQGNSA. The CDR3 covers 17 residues. The CDR3 bases are TGTGCCAGCAGCCCATTAGGGCGGGGCGGGGGGCAAGAGACCCAGTACTTC. It codes for CASSPLGRGGGQETQYF.